These 9 T cell receptor beta chains share one sample of origin, sequenced in a study of blood T cell repertoires in COVID-19. Profiled with immunoSEQ multiplex PCR; TCRdb holds only in-frame clones, not every one. The sample shows 200,000 or so clones, approximately 90% of them seen only once. Sample: PBMCs or T cells enriched from blood (not recorded which). The receptors were sampled from a woman aged 40 to 49 with acute COVID-19.

This clone was picked up one time. The J gene is TRBJ1-2, the V gene TRBV6-6; 11 bases align to TRBD1. With V trimmed by 6 bases and J by 6 bases, 9 bases remained unmatched. Germline lookup yields CDR1 MNHNY and CDR2 SVGAGI (reference sequence). The CDR3 has 15 residues. For the CDR3, the DNA is TGTGCCAGCAGACCCCCAGGACAGGGGGCGCATGGCTACACCTTC. Its protein product is CASRPPGQGAHGYTF.

The chain carries TRBV6-6 and TRBJ1-3; D gene uncertain. The CDR3 contains 12 residues. The V end was cut by 7 bases, the J end by 1 base, with 5 bases between. The germline CDR1 and CDR2 sequences are MNHNY and SVGAGI (reference sequence). CDR3 region: CASMSSGNTIYF. CDR3 bases: TGTGCCAGCATGTCGTCTGGAAACACCATATATTTT.

The V and J genes are TRBV18 and TRBJ1-4, with TRBD1 identical over 10 bases. V lost 3 bases, J lost 10 bases, and 14 bases stayed unmatched. The CDR3 sequence is 17 residues long. Germline V CDR1 and CDR2: KGHSH, LQKENI. This CDR3 is CASSPGIGTGAGGKLFF. CDR3 coding DNA: TGTGCCAGCTCACCGGGTATTGGGACAGGGGCCGGAGGAAAACTGTTTTTT.

The chain is built from TRBV2 and TRBJ2-7, with 11 bases fitting TRBD1. Germline lookup yields CDR1 SNHLY and CDR2 FYNNEI. CDR3 length: 17 residues. V gave up 4 bases and J gave up 2 bases; unmatched junction bases: 10. The DNA for the CDR3 is TGTGCCAGCAGTGCCTCACCGGACAGGGGGCGCACCTACGAGCAGTACGTC. Its translation: CASSASPDRGRTYEQYV.

V gene TRBV19 combines with J gene TRBJ2-1; 8 bases agree with TRBD1. Per the germline V gene, CDR1 is LNHDA and CDR2 is SQIVND (reference sequence). CDR3 length: 13 residues. With 7 bases clipped from V and 7 bases from J, the junction kept 6 bases outside the gene matches. CDR3 loop: CASKATGENEQFF. In DNA form, the CDR3 reads TGTGCCAGTAAGGCGACAGGGGAAAATGAGCAGTTCTTC.

The table lists this clone with a count of one. CDR3 amino acids: CASSQNAGTGAGYTF. CDR3 nucleotides: TGTGCCAGCAGCCAAAATGCTGGGACAGGCGCAGGCTACACCTTC. The V gene is TRBV3-1 (or the pseudogene TRBV3-2), the J gene TRBJ1-2, with 8 bases that match TRBD1. Germline V lookup: CDR1 LGHDT, CDR2 YNNKEL (reference sequence). This CDR3 region has 15 residues. Trimming took 2 bases from V and 8 from J; bases not matched to a gene: 10.

The rearrangement links TRBV27 to TRBJ1-1; the D gene is possibly TRBD1 (6 bases). The germline V and J ends were trimmed by 5 bases and 1 base, with 11 bases remaining between them. The length of the CDR3 is 14 residues. Looked up from germline, CDR1 is MNHEY and CDR2 is SMNVEV (reference sequence). CDR3 amino acids: CASSVGQPNTEAFF. In DNA form, the CDR3 reads TGTGCCAGCAGTGTGGGACAACCGAACACTGAAGCTTTCTTT.

The chain carries TRBV12-3 or TRBV12-4 and TRBJ2-7; weak D call: TRBD1 (6 bases). The CDR3 length is 12 residues. V shed 4 bases and J shed 6 bases, with 10 bases lying between them. CDR3 residues: CASSSTGIEQYF. The CDR3 DNA sequence: TGTGCCAGCAGTTCTACAGGGATCGAGCAGTACTTC.

The genes are TRBV19 and TRBJ2-3, with D unclear. Trimming removed 3 bases from V and 4 bases from J, with 11 bases in between. The CDR3 extends over 14 amino acids. Germline CDR1 reads LNHDA; CDR2 reads SQIVND (reference sequence). This chain's CDR3 is CASSMQVTSDTQYF. The CDR3 DNA reads TGTGCCAGTAGTATGCAGGTAACATCAGATACGCAGTATTTT.